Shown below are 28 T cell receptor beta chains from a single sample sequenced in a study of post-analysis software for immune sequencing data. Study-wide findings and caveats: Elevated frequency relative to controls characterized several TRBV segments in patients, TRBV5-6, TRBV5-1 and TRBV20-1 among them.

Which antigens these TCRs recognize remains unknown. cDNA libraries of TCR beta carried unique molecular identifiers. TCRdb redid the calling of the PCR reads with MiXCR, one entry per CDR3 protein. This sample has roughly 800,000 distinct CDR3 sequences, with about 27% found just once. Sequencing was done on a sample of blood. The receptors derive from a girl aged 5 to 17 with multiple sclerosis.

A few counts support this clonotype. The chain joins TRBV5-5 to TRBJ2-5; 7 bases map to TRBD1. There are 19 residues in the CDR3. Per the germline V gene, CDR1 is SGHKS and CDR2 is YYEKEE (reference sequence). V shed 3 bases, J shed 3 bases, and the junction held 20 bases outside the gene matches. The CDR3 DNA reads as TGTGCCAGCAGCTCTCCAGGGGGTATGGGAGCGACGGGAAAAGAGACCCAGTACTTC. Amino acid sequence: CASSSPGGMGATGKETQYF.

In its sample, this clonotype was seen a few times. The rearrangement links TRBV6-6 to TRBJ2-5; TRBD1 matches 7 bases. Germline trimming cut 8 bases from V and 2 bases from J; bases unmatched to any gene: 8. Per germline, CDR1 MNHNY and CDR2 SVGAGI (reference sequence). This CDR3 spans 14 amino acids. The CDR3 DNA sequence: TGTGCCAGCGCCCAAGGGGGACAGCAAGAGACCCAGTACTTC. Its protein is CASAQGGQQETQYF.

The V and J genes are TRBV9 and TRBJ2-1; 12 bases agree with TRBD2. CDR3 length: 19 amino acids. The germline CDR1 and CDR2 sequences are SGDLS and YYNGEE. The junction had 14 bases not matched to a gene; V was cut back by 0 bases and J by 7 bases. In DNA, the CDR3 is TGTGCCAGCAGCGTAGTAGGTCTAGCGGGAGGGTACTCGAATAATGAGCAGTTCTTC. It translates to CASSVVGLAGGYSNNEQFF. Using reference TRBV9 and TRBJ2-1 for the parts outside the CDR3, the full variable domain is DSGVTQTPKHLITATGQRVTLRCSPRSGDLSVYWYQQSLDQGLQFLIQYYNGEERAKGNILERFSAQQFPDLHSELNLSSLELGDSALYFCASSVVGLAGGYSNNEQFFGPGTRLTVL.

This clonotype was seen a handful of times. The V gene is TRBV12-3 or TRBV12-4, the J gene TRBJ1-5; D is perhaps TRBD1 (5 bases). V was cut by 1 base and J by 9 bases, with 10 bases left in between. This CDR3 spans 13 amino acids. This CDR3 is CASSLVPGGPQHF. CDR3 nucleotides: TGTGCCAGCAGTTTAGTGCCGGGGGGGCCCCAGCATTTT.

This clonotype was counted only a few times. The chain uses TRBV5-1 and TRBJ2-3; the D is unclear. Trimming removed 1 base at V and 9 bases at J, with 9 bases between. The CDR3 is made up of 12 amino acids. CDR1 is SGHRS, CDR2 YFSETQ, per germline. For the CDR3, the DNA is TGCGCCAGCAGCTTGAGGACGGGCACGCAGTATTTT. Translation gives CASSLRTGTQYF. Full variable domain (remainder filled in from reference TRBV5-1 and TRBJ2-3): KAGVTQTPRYLIKTRGQQVTLSCSPISGHRSVSWYQQTPGQGLQFLFEYFSETQRNKGNFPGRFSGRQFSNSRSEMNVSTLELGDSALYLCASSLRTGTQYFGPGTRLTVL.

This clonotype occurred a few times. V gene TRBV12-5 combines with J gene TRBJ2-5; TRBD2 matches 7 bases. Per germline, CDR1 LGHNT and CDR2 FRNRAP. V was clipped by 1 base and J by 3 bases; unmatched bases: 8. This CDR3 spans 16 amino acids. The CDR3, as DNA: TGTGCTAGTGGTTTGGGACTAACTAGCGTGGAAGAGACCCAGTACTTC. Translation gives CASGLGLTSVEETQYF. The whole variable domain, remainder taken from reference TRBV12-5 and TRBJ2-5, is DARVTQTPRHKVTEMGQEVTMRCQPILGHNTVFWYRQTMMQGLELLAYFRNRAPLDDSGMPKDRFSAEMPDATLATLKIQPSEPRDSAVYFCASGLGLTSVEETQYFGPGTRLLVL.

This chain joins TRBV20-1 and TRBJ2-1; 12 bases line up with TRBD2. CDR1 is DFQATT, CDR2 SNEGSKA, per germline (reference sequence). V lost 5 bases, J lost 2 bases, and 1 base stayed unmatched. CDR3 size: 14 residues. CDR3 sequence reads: CSAWTSGAYNEQFF. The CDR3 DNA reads TGCAGTGCTTGGACTAGCGGGGCCTACAATGAGCAGTTCTTC.

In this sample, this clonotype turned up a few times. The CDR3 DNA is TGTGCCAGCAGCTTAGCCATACAGGGCCACACTGAAGCTTTCTTT. It codes for CASSLAIQGHTEAFF. This chain uses TRBV7-2 with TRBJ1-1; perhaps TRBD1 as D (6 bases). The CDR3 runs to 15 residues. Germline lookup yields CDR1 SGHTA and CDR2 FQGNSA. V was pared by 0 bases and J by 3 bases, with 11 bases between.

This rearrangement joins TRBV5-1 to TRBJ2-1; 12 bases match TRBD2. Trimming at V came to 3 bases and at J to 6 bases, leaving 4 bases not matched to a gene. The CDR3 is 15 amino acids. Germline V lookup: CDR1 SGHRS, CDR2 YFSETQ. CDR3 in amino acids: CASSSLAGGGNEQFF. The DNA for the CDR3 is TGCGCCAGCAGCTCCCTAGCGGGAGGGGGCAATGAGCAGTTCTTC. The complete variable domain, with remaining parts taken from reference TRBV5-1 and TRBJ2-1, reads KAGVTQTPRYLIKTRGQQVTLSCSPISGHRSVSWYQQTPGQGLQFLFEYFSETQRNKGNFPGRFSGRQFSNSRSEMNVSTLELGDSALYLCASSSLAGGGNEQFFGPGTRLTVL.

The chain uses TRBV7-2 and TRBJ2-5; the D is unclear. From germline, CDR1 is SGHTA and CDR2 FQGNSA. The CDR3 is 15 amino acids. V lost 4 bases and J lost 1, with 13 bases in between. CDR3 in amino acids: CASSSPTERQETQYF. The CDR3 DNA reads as TGTGCCAGCAGCTCGCCCACTGAGCGCCAAGAGACCCAGTACTTC.

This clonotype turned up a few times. The CDR3 sequence is CSVEDPGRSTDTQYF. Written as DNA, the CDR3 is TGCAGCGTTGAAGATCCGGGGAGGAGCACAGATACGCAGTATTTT. The V gene is TRBV29-1, the J gene TRBJ2-3; weak D call: TRBD2 (6 bases). With 0 bases removed from V and 0 bases from J, the gap between germline ends came to 10 bases. The CDR3 is 15 residues long. The germline V gene has CDR1 SQVTM and CDR2 ANQGSEA.

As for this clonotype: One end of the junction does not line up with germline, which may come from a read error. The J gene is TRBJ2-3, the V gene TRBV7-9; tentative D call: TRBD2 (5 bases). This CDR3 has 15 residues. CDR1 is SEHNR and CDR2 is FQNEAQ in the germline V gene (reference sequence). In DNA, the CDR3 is TGTGCCGGCAGCTTAGCCGCGGGCGATCGCTATACGCAGTATTTT. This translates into CAGSLAAGDRYTQYF.

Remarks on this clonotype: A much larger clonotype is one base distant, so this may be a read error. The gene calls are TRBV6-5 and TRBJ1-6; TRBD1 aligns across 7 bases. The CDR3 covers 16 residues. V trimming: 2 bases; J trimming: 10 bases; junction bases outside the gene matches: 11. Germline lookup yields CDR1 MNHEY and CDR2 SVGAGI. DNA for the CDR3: TGTGCCAGCAGTTACGGCACGGGACAGAATTGGTCACCCCTCCACTTT. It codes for CASSYGTGQNWSPLHF.

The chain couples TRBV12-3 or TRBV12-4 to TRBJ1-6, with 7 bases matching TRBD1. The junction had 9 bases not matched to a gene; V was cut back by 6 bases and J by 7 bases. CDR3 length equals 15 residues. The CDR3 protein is CASSRKTGRNSPLHF. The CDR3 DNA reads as TGTGCCAGCAGCAGGAAGACAGGGAGGAATTCACCCCTCCACTTT.

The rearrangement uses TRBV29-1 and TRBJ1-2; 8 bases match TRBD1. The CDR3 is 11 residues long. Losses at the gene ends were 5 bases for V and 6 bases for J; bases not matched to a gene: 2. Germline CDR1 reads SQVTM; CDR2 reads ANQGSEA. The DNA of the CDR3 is TGCAGCGTTTGGACAGGGAATGGCTACACCTTC. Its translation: CSVWTGNGYTF.

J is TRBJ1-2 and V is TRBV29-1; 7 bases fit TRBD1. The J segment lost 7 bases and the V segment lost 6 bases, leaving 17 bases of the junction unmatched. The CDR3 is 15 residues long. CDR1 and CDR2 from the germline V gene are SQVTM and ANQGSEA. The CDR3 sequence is CSVPNGGGSGGGYTF. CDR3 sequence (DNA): TGCAGCGTACCAAACGGCGGGGGCTCAGGGGGTGGCTACACCTTC.

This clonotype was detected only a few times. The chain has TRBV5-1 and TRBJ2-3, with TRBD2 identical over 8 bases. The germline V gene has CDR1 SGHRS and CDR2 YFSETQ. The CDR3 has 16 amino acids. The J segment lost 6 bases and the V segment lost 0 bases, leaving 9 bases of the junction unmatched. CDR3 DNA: TGCGCCAGCAGCTTGGTGACTAGCGTGGCGCCTGATACGCAGTATTTT. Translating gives CASSLVTSVAPDTQYF.

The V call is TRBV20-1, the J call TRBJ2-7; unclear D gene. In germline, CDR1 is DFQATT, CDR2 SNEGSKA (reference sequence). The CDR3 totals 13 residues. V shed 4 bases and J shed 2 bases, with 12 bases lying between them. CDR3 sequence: CSAIRTVTYEQYF. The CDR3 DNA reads TGCAGTGCTATCCGGACGGTGACCTACGAGCAGTACTTC.

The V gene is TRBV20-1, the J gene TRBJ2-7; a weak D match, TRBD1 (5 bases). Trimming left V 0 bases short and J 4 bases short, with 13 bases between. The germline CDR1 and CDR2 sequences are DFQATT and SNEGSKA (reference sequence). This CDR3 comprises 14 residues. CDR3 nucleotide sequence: TGCAGTGCTAGAGAAGCGAAGGGGCGTTACGAGCAGTACTTC. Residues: CSAREAKGRYEQYF.

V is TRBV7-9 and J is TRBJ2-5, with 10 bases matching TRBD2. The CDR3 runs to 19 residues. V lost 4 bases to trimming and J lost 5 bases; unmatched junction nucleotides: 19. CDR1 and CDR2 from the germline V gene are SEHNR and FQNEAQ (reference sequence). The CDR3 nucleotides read TGTGCCAGCAGCTCCGTCTCTAGCGGGAGAAGGCTTAGTTCGGAGACCCAGTACTTC. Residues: CASSSVSSGRRLSSETQYF.

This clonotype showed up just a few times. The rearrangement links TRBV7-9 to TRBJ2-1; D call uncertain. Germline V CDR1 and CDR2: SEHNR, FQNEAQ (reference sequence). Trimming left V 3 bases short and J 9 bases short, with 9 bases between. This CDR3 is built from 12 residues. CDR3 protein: CASSFMWTEQFF. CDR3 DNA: TGTGCCAGCAGCTTCATGTGGACTGAGCAGTTCTTC.

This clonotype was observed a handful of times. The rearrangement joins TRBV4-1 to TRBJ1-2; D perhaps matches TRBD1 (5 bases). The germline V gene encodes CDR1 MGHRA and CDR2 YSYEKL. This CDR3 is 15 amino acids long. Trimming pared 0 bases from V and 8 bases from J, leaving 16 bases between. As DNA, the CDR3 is TGCGCCAGCAGCCAAGATGGGACGGGGGGAAAGGGCTACACCTTC. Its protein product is CASSQDGTGGKGYTF.

CDR3 nucleotides: TGTGCCAGCACTATGACGGGGGGTAGTTACGAGCAGTACTTC. Translated, it gives CASTMTGGSYEQYF. The rearrangement joins TRBV27 to TRBJ2-7; 7 nucleotides align to TRBD2. Germline values: CDR1 MNHEY, CDR2 SMNVEV (reference sequence). The CDR3 is 14 residues long. The trim removed 7 bases at V and 4 bases at J, leaving 10 bases unmatched.

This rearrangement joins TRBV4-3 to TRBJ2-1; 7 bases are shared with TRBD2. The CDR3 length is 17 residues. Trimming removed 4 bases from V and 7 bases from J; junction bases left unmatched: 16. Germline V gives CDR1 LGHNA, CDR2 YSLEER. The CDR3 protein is CASSPIALAEVGNEQFF. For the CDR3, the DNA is TGCGCCAGCAGCCCGATCGCCCTAGCGGAGGTAGGAAATGAGCAGTTCTTC.

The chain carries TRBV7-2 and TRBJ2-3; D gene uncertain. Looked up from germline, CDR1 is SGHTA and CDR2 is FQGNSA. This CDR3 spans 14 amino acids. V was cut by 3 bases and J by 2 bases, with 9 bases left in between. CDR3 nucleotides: TGTGCCAGCAGCTTTCGCCCAGTCACAGATACGCAGTATTTT. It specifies CASSFRPVTDTQYF.

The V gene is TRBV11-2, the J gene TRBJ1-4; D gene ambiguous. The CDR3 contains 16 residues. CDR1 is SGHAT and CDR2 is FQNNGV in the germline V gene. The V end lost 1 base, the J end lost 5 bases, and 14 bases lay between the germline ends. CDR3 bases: TGTGCCAGCAGCTTAGGAAGTAGCGGAGAGAATGAAAAACTGTTTTTT. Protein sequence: CASSLGSSGENEKLFF.

Here the CDR3 DNA reads TGTGCCAGCAGCCCCTCGTGGGGCACCGGGGAGCTGTTTTTT. Translated, it gives CASSPSWGTGELFF. The chain employs TRBV9 and TRBJ2-2; D remains ambiguous. The CDR3 length is 14 residues. Germline lookup yields CDR1 SGDLS and CDR2 YYNGEE. V lost 4 bases, J lost 4 bases, and 11 bases lay in between.

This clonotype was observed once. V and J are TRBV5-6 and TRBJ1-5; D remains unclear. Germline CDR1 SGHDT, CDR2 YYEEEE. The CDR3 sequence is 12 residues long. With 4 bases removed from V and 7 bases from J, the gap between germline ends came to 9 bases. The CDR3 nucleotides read TGTGCCAGCAGCGTCCTGGGGCAGCCCCAGCATTTT. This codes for CASSVLGQPQHF.